This T cell receptor beta chain derives from a study of blood T cells in healthy people across ages. Study-level background: Capturing about one barcoded beta molecule per two T cells was achieved by template switching. The study, taken as a whole, reports: Older individuals had lower TCR beta diversity per million T cells (the decline was roughly linear).

The second PCR ran about 6 to 12 cycles with a sample-barcoded 5' primer and J-beta primers. TCRdb re-called the 5' RACE reads through MiXCR, storing one row per CDR3 protein. The sample has about 600,000 distinct CDR3 sequences; 40% to 55% are singletons. This clonotype showed up just a few times. Its antigen remains unidentified. V was clipped by 6 bases and J by 5 bases; unmatched bases: 6. CDR1 and CDR2 (germline): MGHDK, SYGVNS. The length of the CDR3 is 13 residues. The genes are TRBV25-1 and TRBJ2-7; 8 bases are shared with TRBD2. The sequenced sample consisted of blood. This TCR was sampled from an elderly man in good health. In nucleotides, the CDR3 is TGTGCCAGCAGCGGGGGGGCAGGTCACGAGCAGTACTTC. Its protein is CASSGGAGHEQYF.